These 14 T cell receptor beta chains came from one sample sequenced in a study of blood T cell repertoires in COVID-19. Clones were sequenced by immunoSEQ multiplex PCR, and TCRdb holds only the in-frame ones, with some missing. The sample holds around 60,000 clones, 60% to 85% seen once. Sample: peripheral blood. These receptors were collected from a man aged 25-45 years with COVID-19, enrolled during active disease.

The chain uses TRBV7-6 and TRBJ2-2; 7 bases fit TRBD1. V was clipped by 4 bases and J by 6 bases; unmatched bases: 2. The CDR3 extends over 13 amino acids. Germline CDR1 SGHVS, CDR2 FNYEAQ. The CDR3 protein is CASSWQGAGELFF. As DNA, the CDR3 is TGTGCCAGCAGCTGGCAGGGGGCCGGGGAGCTGTTTTTT. Looking up the rest from reference TRBV7-6 and TRBJ2-2 gives the full variable domain: GAGVSQSPRYKVTKRGQDVALRCDPISGHVSLYWYRQALGQGPEFLTYFNYEAQQDKSGLPNDRFSAERPEGSISTLTIQRTEQRDSAMYRCASSWQGAGELFFGEGSRLTVL.

V is TRBV6-5 and J is TRBJ2-1, with a tentative D call TRBD2 (5 bases). Trimming pared 5 bases from V and 6 bases from J, leaving 11 bases between. Germline assignment: CDR1 MNHEY and CDR2 SVGAGI. This CDR3 is built from 13 residues. Here the CDR3 DNA reads TGTGCCAGCAGTCGGACGGGGAGCAATGAGCAGTTCTTC. Translated: CASSRTGSNEQFF.

This clone showed up just a few times. The chain has TRBV30 and TRBJ1-3; a weak D match, TRBD1 (5 bases). The CDR3 length is 16 residues. The germline gives CDR1 GTSNPN, CDR2 SVGIG (reference sequence). Deletions cut 0 bases from V and 4 bases from J, with 16 bases between. The CDR3 nucleotides read TGTGCCTGGAGTGTACGTCCAGGGTTGGAGGGAAACACCATATATTTT. It yields the protein CAWSVRPGLEGNTIYF.

The chain joins TRBV4-1 to TRBJ1-5, with 9 bases lining up with TRBD1. This CDR3 is 19 amino acids long. V was pared by 1 base and J by 2 bases, with 12 bases of the junction left unmatched. Looked up from germline, CDR1 is MGHRA and CDR2 is YSYEKL. CDR3 nucleotides: TGCGCCAGCAGCCAAGCTGGGGGACAGGGCCCTTGGGGCAATCAGCCCCAGCATTTT. Translated, it gives CASSQAGGQGPWGNQPQHF.

V and J are TRBV6-1 and TRBJ2-7, with 9 nucleotides matching TRBD2. Trimming took 3 bases from V and 0 from J; bases not matched to a gene: 6. The germline CDR1 and CDR2 sequences are MNHNS and SASEGT. The CDR3 has 16 amino acids. This CDR3 is CASSDVAGASSYEQYF. The CDR3 DNA is TGTGCCAGCAGTGATGTAGCGGGAGCCTCCTCCTACGAGCAGTACTTC.

The chain carries TRBV9 and TRBJ2-2; unclear D gene. Germline CDR1 reads SGDLS; CDR2 reads YYNGEE. Trimming cost V 4 bases and J 5 bases, with 6 bases left between them. CDR3 length: 12 residues. In DNA, the CDR3 is TGTGCCAGCAGCCCCCCTACCGGGGAGCTGTTTTTT. Translation: CASSPPTGELFF.

The CDR3 DNA sequence: TGTGCCAGCAGCTTGACCGGGGGTTCCAAAAACATTCAGTACTTC. It specifies CASSLTGGSKNIQYF. The chain uses TRBV28 and TRBJ2-4; possible D gene TRBD2, 6 bases. V lost 6 bases and J 2 bases, leaving 14 bases between the germline ends. The CDR3 spans 15 residues. Germline V lookup: CDR1 MDHEN, CDR2 SYDVKM.

CDR3 coding DNA: TGTGCCAGCAGCGCTGATGGGGGGGGCAATCAGCCCCAGCATTTT. Its translation: CASSADGGGNQPQHF. The chain links TRBV9 to TRBJ1-5; tentative D call: TRBD1 (5 bases). The CDR3 loop spans 15 amino acids. V was cut by 3 bases and J by 2 bases, with 12 bases left in between. Germline V gene lookup returns CDR1 SGDLS and CDR2 YYNGEE.

V usage is TRBV7-2 and J usage is TRBJ1-6, with D hard to call. V lost 5 bases, J lost 5 bases, and 10 bases lay in between. The V gene's germline CDR1 is SGHTA and CDR2 FQGNSA. CDR3 length: 14 amino acids. CDR3 loop: CASSPRLNNSPLHF. CDR3 sequence (DNA): TGTGCCAGCAGCCCGAGACTGAATAATTCACCCCTCCACTTT.

CDR3 DNA: TGTGCCAGCAGCCGCGGGACTAGCGGGGAAAGGTACCAAGAGACCCAGTACTTC. Protein sequence: CASSRGTSGERYQETQYF. The chain couples TRBV7-8 to TRBJ2-5, with 13 bases lining up with TRBD2. Per the germline V gene, CDR1 is SGHVS and CDR2 is FQNEAQ. V was pared by 5 bases and J by 0 bases, with 9 bases of the junction left unmatched. CDR3 length equals 18 residues.

The rearrangement links TRBV24-1 to TRBJ2-7, with 8 bases lining up with TRBD1. V was pared by 9 bases and J by 5 bases, with 8 bases of the junction left unmatched. The V gene's germline CDR1 is KGHDR and CDR2 SFDVKD. The CDR3 runs to 13 residues. The CDR3 loop reads CATARQGFHEQYF. CDR3 nucleotides: TGTGCCACCGCGAGACAGGGGTTCCACGAGCAGTACTTC.

The table lists this clone with a count of one. The gene calls are TRBV11-3 and TRBJ2-7; 8 positions agree with TRBD1. The junction had 5 bases not matched to a gene; V was cut back by 4 bases and J by 0 bases. The CDR3 runs to 15 residues. Germline V gives CDR1 SGHNT, CDR2 YENEEA. The CDR3 region has the DNA TGTGCCAGCAGCTCGGACAGGGCATACTCCTACGAGCAGTACTTC. Protein sequence: CASSSDRAYSYEQYF.

The chain links TRBV7-2 to TRBJ2-1; 13 bases match TRBD2. V shed 5 bases, J shed 7 bases, and the junction held 11 bases outside the gene matches. This CDR3 has 17 residues. CDR1 and CDR2 from the germline V gene are SGHTA and FQGNSA. CDR3 DNA sequence: TGTGCCAGCAGCCCGCAATGGGGACTAGCGGGAAGAAATGAGCAGTTCTTC. Amino acid sequence: CASSPQWGLAGRNEQFF.

A few counts support this clone. The CDR3 here is CASSRGQGNEKLFF. Written as DNA, the CDR3 is TGCGCCAGCAGCAGAGGACAGGGTAATGAAAAACTGTTTTTT. The chain has TRBV5-1 and TRBJ1-4; TRBD1 aligns across 8 bases. Germline V lookup: CDR1 SGHRS, CDR2 YFSETQ. The CDR3 loop spans 14 amino acids. V dropped 4 bases and J dropped 4; count of bases not matched to a gene: 3.